The text below deals with one TCR beta chain. As yet, its antigen is unknown. PCR was performed using 60 Vbeta and 13 Jbeta primers. Profiled with immunoSEQ multiplex PCR; TCRdb holds only in-frame clones, not every one. Of around 130,000 clones detected, roughly four fifths appear once; the ten largest clones hold approximately 5.6%. This record comes from a study of cytomegalovirus exposure and HLA in healthy donors. Findings of the study overall: Evidence from a later analysis indicated that most CMV-associated TCR beta chains looked HLA-restricted.

Sequenced sample: PBMCs. The TCR was taken from a woman aged 40 to 50 in good health and CMV-seropositive.

CDR3 nucleotide sequence: TGTGCCAGCTCACCCACGACTGGGACAGGGGGCGGGGCTGAGCAGTACTTC. It encodes CASSPTTGTGGGAEQYF. The J gene is TRBJ2-7, the V gene TRBV18; the match to TRBD1 covers 12 bases. V gave up 3 bases and J gave up 7 bases; unmatched junction bases: 13. The CDR3 extends over 17 amino acids. CDR1 is KGHSH, CDR2 LQKENI, per germline.